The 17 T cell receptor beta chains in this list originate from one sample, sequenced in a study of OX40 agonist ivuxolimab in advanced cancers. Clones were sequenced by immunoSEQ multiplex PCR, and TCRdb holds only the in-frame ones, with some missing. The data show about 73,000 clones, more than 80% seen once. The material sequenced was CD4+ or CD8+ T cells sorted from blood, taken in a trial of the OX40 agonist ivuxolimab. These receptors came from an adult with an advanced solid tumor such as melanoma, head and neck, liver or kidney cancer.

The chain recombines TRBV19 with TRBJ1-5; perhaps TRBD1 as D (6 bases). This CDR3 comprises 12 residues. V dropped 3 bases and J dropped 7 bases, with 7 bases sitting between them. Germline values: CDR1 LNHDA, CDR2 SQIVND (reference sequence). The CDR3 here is CASSIQGQPQHF. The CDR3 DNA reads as TGTGCCAGTAGTATCCAGGGGCAGCCCCAGCATTTT.

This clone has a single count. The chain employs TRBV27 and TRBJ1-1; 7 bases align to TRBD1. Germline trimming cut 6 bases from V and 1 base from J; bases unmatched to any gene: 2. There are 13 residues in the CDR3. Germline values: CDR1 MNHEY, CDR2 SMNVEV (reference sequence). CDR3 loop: CASRTGRNTEAFF. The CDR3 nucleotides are TGTGCCAGCAGGACAGGGAGGAACACTGAAGCTTTCTTT.

The CDR3 reads CASSTGQGASRNTGELFF. As DNA, the CDR3 is TGTGCCAGCAGCACGGGACAGGGGGCTTCGAGGAACACCGGGGAGCTGTTTTTT. This chain links TRBV25-1 with TRBJ2-2; 12 positions match TRBD1. V shed 6 bases, J shed 1 base, and the junction held 9 bases outside the gene matches. Germline loops: CDR1 MGHDK, CDR2 SYGVNS. The CDR3 extends over 18 amino acids.

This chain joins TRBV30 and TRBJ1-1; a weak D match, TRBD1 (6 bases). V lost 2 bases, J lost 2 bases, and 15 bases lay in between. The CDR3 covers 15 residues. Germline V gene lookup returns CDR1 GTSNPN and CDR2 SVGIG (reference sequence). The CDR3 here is CAWSLRGYTNTEAFF. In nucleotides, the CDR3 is TGTGCCTGGAGTCTCAGGGGTTACACTAACACTGAAGCTTTCTTT.

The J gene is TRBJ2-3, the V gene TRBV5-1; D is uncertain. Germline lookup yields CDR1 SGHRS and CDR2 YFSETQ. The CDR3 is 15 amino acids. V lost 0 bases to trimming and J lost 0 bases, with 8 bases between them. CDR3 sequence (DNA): TGCGCCAGCAGCTTGGGCCCCAGAAGCACAGATACGCAGTATTTT. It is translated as CASSLGPRSTDTQYF.

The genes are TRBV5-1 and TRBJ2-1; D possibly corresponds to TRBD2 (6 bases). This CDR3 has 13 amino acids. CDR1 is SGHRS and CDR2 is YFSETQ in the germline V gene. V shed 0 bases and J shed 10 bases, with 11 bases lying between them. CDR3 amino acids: CASSLVGGKEQFF. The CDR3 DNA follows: TGCGCCAGCAGCTTGGTTGGGGGGAAAGAGCAGTTCTTC.

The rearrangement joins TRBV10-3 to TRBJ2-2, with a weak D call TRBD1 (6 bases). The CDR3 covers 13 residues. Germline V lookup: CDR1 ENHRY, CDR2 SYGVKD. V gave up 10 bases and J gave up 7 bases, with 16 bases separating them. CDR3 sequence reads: CATRDIVSGELFF. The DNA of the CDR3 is TGTGCCACCCGGGACATCGTTAGCGGGGAGCTGTTTTTT.

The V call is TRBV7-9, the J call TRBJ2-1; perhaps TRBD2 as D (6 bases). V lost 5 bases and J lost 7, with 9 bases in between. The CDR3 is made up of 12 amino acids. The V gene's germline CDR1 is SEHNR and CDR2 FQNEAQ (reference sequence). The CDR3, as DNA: TGTGCCAGCAGCGCCCGGGAGAATGAGCAGTTCTTC. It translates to CASSARENEQFF.

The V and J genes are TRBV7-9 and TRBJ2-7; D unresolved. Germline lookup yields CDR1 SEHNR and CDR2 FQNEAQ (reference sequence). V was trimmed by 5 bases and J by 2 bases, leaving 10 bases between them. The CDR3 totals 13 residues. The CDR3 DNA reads TGTGCCAGCAGCCCCCCTGGGGCCTACGAGCAGTACTTC. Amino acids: CASSPPGAYEQYF.

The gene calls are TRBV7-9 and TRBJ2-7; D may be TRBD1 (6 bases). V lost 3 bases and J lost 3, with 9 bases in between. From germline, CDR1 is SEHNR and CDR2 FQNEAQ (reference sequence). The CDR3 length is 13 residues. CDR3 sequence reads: CASSLTGFYEQYF. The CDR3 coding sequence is TGTGCCAGCAGCTTGACAGGATTCTACGAGCAGTACTTC.

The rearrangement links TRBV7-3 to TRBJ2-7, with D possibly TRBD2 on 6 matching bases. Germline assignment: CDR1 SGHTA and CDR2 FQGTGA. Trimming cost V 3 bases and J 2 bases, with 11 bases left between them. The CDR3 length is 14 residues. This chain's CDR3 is CASSFFPGAYEQYF. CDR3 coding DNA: TGTGCCAGCAGCTTCTTTCCGGGGGCCTACGAGCAGTACTTC.

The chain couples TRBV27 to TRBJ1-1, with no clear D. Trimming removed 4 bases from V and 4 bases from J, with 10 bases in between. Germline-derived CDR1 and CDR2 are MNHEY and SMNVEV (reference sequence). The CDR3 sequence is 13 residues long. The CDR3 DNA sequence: TGTGCCAGCAGTTGGTCCCTAGGCACTGAAGCTTTCTTT. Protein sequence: CASSWSLGTEAFF.

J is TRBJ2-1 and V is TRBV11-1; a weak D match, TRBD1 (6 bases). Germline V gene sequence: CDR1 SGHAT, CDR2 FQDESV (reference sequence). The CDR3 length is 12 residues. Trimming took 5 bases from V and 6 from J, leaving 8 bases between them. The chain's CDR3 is CASSQQGNEQFF. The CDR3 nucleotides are TGTGCCAGCAGCCAACAGGGCAATGAGCAGTTCTTC.

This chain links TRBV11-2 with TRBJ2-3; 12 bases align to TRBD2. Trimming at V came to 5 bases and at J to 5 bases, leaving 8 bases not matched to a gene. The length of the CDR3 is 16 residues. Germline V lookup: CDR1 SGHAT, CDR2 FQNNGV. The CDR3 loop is CASSTRTSGKVDTQYF. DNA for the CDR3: TGTGCCAGCAGCACCAGGACTAGCGGGAAAGTAGATACGCAGTATTTT.

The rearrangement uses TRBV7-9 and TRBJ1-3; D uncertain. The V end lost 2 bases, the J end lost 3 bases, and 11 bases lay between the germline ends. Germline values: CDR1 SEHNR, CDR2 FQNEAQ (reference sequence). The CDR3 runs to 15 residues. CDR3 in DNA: TGTGCCAGCAGCTTACCTTGGGAAGTTGGAAACACCATATATTTT. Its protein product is CASSLPWEVGNTIYF.

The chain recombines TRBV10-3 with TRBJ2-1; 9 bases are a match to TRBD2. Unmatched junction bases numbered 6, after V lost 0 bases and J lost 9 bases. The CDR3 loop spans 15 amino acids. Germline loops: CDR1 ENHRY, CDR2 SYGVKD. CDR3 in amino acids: CAISESAGGPAEQFF. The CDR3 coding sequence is TGTGCCATCAGTGAGTCGGCGGGGGGGCCTGCTGAGCAGTTCTTC.

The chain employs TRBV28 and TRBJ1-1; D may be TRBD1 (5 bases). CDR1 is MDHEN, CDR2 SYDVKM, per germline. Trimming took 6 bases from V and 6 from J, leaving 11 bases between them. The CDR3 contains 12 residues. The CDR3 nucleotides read TGTGCCAGCAGACCAACGGGACCTGAAGCTTTCTTT. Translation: CASRPTGPEAFF.